Shown below are 13 T cell receptor beta chains from a single sample sequenced in a study of early T cells in non-severe SARS-CoV-2 infection. One entry per CDR3 protein results from TCRdb running MiXCR on the 5' RACE reads. This sample has approximately 99,000 distinct CDR3 sequences, with about 12% found just once. Sequenced sample: whole blood. The receptors shown here come from an adult who was a healthcare worker with PCR-confirmed SARS-CoV-2 infection or an uninfected control (not recorded which).

The chain has TRBV28 and TRBJ1-2; 10 nucleotides align to TRBD1. V shed 5 bases, J shed 8 bases, and the junction held 8 bases outside the gene matches. The CDR3 covers 14 residues. In germline, CDR1 is MDHEN, CDR2 SYDVKM. Here the CDR3 reads CASSRDRGQGGYTF. As DNA, the CDR3 is TGTGCCAGCAGTCGTGACAGGGGGCAAGGGGGCTACACCTTC.

In this sample, this clonotype turned up many times. The genes are TRBV20-1 and TRBJ1-1, with a possible D match to TRBD1 (5 bases). The V and J ends lost 0 bases and 11 bases respectively, with 19 bases between them. Germline-derived CDR1 and CDR2 are DFQATT and SNEGSKA (reference sequence). The length of the CDR3 is 14 residues. CDR3 region: CSARDPGTALGAFF. The DNA for the CDR3 is TGCAGTGCTAGAGATCCCGGGACCGCTCTGGGTGCTTTCTTT.

The chain links TRBV21-1 to TRBJ2-1; no check of the table's D call, TRBD1, against the DNA was made. TRBV21-1 is an annotated pseudogene. This CDR3 has 12 residues. DNA for the CDR3: TGTGCCAGGGTGACAGGTAACAGGGAGCAGTTCTTC. Translated: CARVTGNREQFF.

This clonotype was found many times. The J gene is TRBJ2-5, the V gene TRBV12-3 or TRBV12-4; 7 nucleotides match TRBD2. Unmatched junction bases numbered 6, after V lost 7 bases and J lost 4 bases. The CDR3 length is 13 residues. CDR3 nucleotide sequence: TGTGCCAGCACCCCTGGGGGGGGAGAGACCCAGTACTTC. It yields the protein CASTPGGGETQYF.

CDR3 coding DNA: TGTGCCAGCAGTTCACCGGGACTTCAATCCTACGAGCAGTACTTC. Translating gives CASSSPGLQSYEQYF. The rearrangement links TRBV28 to TRBJ2-7, with a tentative D call TRBD2 (6 bases). V dropped 4 bases and J dropped 1 base, with 14 bases sitting between them. The CDR3 totals 15 residues. Germline-derived CDR1 and CDR2 are MDHEN and SYDVKM.

The chain uses TRBV20-1 and TRBJ2-7, with D possibly matching TRBD2 (6 bases). Germline lookup yields CDR1 DFQATT and CDR2 SNEGSKA (reference sequence). The CDR3 sequence is 15 residues long. V was trimmed by 6 bases and J by 3 bases, leaving 21 bases between them. The CDR3 DNA reads as TGCAGTGCCACCGGGGGTAAGCCCTTCGACTACGAGCAGTACTTC. This codes for CSATGGKPFDYEQYF.

This clonotype was seen a handful of times. The CDR3 DNA reads as TGTGCCAGCAGTACGGCCTTTACCAATCAGCCCCAGCATTTT. Its protein product is CASSTAFTNQPQHF. J is TRBJ1-5 and V is TRBV2; D is undetermined. Germline V lookup: CDR1 SNHLY, CDR2 FYNNEI. The V end lost 5 bases, the J end lost 3 bases, and 11 bases lay between the germline ends. The CDR3 length is 14 residues.

Only a few counts were recorded for this clonotype. The gene calls are TRBV24-1 and TRBJ2-1, with TRBD1 as a possible D gene (6 bases). V lost 3 bases and J lost 4, with 12 bases in between. Germline lookup yields CDR1 KGHDR and CDR2 SFDVKD. The CDR3 has 15 amino acids. In DNA form, the CDR3 reads TGTGCCACCAGTGATATCAGGGGCCCTTACAATGAGCAGTTCTTC. Encoded protein: CATSDIRGPYNEQFF.

This clonotype was seen repeatedly, ten times or more. The V call is TRBV15, the J call TRBJ2-3; unclear D gene. The germline V and J ends were trimmed by 0 bases and 1 base, with 11 bases remaining between them. Germline CDR1 is LNHNV and CDR2 is YYDKDF (reference sequence). This CDR3 is 16 amino acids long. For the CDR3, the DNA is TGTGCCACCAGCAGAGATCTCCCCTCCGGCACAGATACGCAGTATTTT. This translates into CATSRDLPSGTDTQYF.

The rearrangement joins TRBV12-3 or TRBV12-4 to TRBJ1-2; 8 bases are a match to TRBD1. With V trimmed by 4 bases and J by 6 bases, 7 bases remained unmatched. The CDR3 consists of 14 residues. This CDR3 reads CASSSLDRGHGYTF. The CDR3 DNA reads TGTGCCAGCAGTTCTCTCGACAGGGGACATGGCTACACCTTC.

The CDR3 DNA reads TGCGCCAGCAGCCCCCTTAGCGGGAGGGAGACCCAGTACTTC. This codes for CASSPLSGRETQYF. The V and J genes are TRBV5-1 and TRBJ2-5, with 10 bases aligning to TRBD2. The CDR3 totals 14 residues. Germline loops: CDR1 SGHRS, CDR2 YFSETQ. With 4 bases clipped from V and 5 bases from J, the junction kept 5 bases outside the gene matches.

Worth noting for this clonotype: One junction end does not reproduce the germline sequence, and a read error may be involved. The gene calls are TRBV7-9 and TRBJ2-2; tentatively, D is TRBD2 (6 bases). This CDR3 has 15 amino acids. CDR1 and CDR2 from the germline V gene are SEHNR and FQNEAQ (reference sequence). The CDR3 DNA sequence: TGTGTCAGCAGCCCCTGGCGGGAACGGTCCGGGGAGCTGTTTTTT. Protein: CVSSPWRERSGELFF.

V and J are TRBV28 and TRBJ2-5; D might be TRBD1 (5 bases). This CDR3 has 16 amino acids. Between the trimmed V and J ends, which lost 4 bases and 1 base, there was a span of 16 bases. From germline, CDR1 is MDHEN and CDR2 SYDVKM. The CDR3 reads CASSSGAAVLQETQYF. Here the CDR3 DNA reads TGTGCCAGCAGTTCTGGGGCGGCAGTTCTCCAAGAGACCCAGTACTTC.